This TCR beta chain was found in a study of shared clonotypes between healthy human individuals (dated by TCRdb to 2020 to 2022). The study in broad terms: A couple of women and three men aged 18 to 49 years were included in the cohort. For each donor, CD4 naive and CD4 memory were each run on three plates, CD8 naive on two plates, and CD8 memory on one plate. To estimate repertoire size and how much clonotype sharing occurs between individuals, the study deeply sequenced the blood TCR repertoires of five healthy adults. To increase sequencing depth and limit assay-specific biases, different laboratories used diverse techniques to prepare libraries and sequence TCR repertoires. Between about 0.8 and 9 billion PBMCs per donor were obtained by leukapheresis.

The donors were healthy, HIV-negative adults with no recently reported acute infections or vaccinations. Only Caucasian adults living in Nashville, Tennessee, USA were represented among the donors. CD4+ T cells were enriched by magnetic negative selection; naive cells were then positively selected on CD45RA, and the negative fraction formed the memory subset. Blood was obtained by leukapheresis, after which PBMCs were separated by Ficoll-Histopaque density gradient centrifugation and cryopreserved in liquid nitrogen vapor phase. Analytical flow cytometry was used to check the purity and quantity of every magnetically sorted T cell population. Genomic DNA was isolated from every sorted fraction and measured by UV absorbance on a Nanodrop 2000c. The germline V gene yields MNHEY for CDR1 and SVGAGI for CDR2. There are 16 amino acids in the CDR3, from cysteine to phenylalanine inclusive. CDR3 DNA only is kept here, 48 bases in frame from base 1. Germline trimming amounts to 4 bases on V and 1 base on J, with 9 as the count of junction bases outside the gene matches.

A remark on this clone: The antigen this receptor binds is unknown. Base qualities were left out, and no much larger clone turns up one base away.

What the authors observed across the whole study: Sampling was restricted to blood, and TCR repertoires in tissue are likely to differ from TCR repertoires in blood. Pairwise subsampling indicated that sequencing depth was expected to affect the degree of clonotype sharing among donors. Compared with non-shared clonotypes, the clonotypes found in all four sorted-subset donors had higher generation probabilities. The genetic and exposure-history diversity represented was limited by the small number of donors. Estimated clonotype richness was generally larger for naive than for memory subsets. Incomplete sequencing was indicated by rarefaction of sorted-subset datasets, despite the large sequencing depth. Across four donors, approximately 5% of naive CD4, approximately 3.5% of naive CD8, 2% to 2.5% of memory CD4, and over 0.35% of memory CD8 clonotypes were shared.

TCR CDR3 regions were amplified from genomic DNA by multiplex PCR using the deep immunoSEQ assay. Genomic DNA extracted from each cell subset was distributed evenly over all wells of several immunoSEQ 96-well plates, and each plate served as one replicate. Each replicate PCR for sorted subsets received around 0.2 ug genomic DNA, equal to tens of thousands of T cell genomes. Purified libraries were measured with a Qubit 3.0 fluorometer, size-checked on a Bioanalyzer 2100, and measured again with the KAPA Library Quantification kit. Every immunoSEQ 96-well plate was sequenced on a separate single-read 150-cycle Illumina NextSeq 550 flow cell. As for how the authors treated the data: The immunoSEQ output contained only junctional sequences without quality scores, so filtering could not match that applied to full-length reads. Sequences were annotated with PyIR, a Python wrapper for IgBLAST v1.9, using IMGT germline references to assign V/J genes and CDR3. Reads with weak V/J assignments (E-value above 1e-6), missing CDR3, stop codons, out-of-frame junctions, or ambiguous translated residues were removed. V3J clonotypes were defined by identical inferred V gene, J gene, and CDR3 amino acid sequence. Percentage overlap between repertoires was computed as shared unique clonotypes divided by the size of the smaller repertoire. Three approaches were used to assess repertoire richness: RTK rarefaction, the Chao1 estimator, and Recon v2.1 estimates of unobserved clonotypes. OLGA was used to compute generation probabilities for all TCRbeta clonotypes that the gDNA method yielded from a handful of donors. This is the immuneACCESS table as TCRdb keeps it, with only in-frame sequences that have V and J called. A part of the clones is gone; compared with another copy, unresolved V genes explain less than half, and the rest is unexplained. The D gene and trimming were derived from the DNA, and the V and J assignments and clone size from that table. In this sample the table shows 2 million to 2.5 million clones, more than 85% of which occur a single time. 0.39% of the sample is taken by the ten largest.

The sequencing sample was made of naive CD4+ T cells from PBMCs. The cell subset or site label here, explained by the study, means: CD45RA+ positively selected. The sequence is built from TRBV6-5 and TRBJ1-1, and TRBD1 aligns with 7 junction nucleotides. The TCR was taken from a man between 18 and 35 years old in good health. Some clones in this sample may be carry-over from other donors' samples. CDR3 reads: CASSLNRGSGNTEAFF. The DNA sequence follows: TGTGCCAGCAGTTTGAACAGGGGAAGCGGGAACACTGAAGCTTTCTTT.